The 23 T cell receptor beta chains below come from one sample, sequenced in a study of blood T cell repertoires in COVID-19. TCRdb's copy holds only in-frame clones and misses some; the assay was immunoSEQ multiplex PCR. This sample has some 150,000 clones, with around 79% found just once. Source material: peripheral blood. The receptors stem from an elderly man with acute or convalescent COVID-19.

The genes are TRBV5-1 and TRBJ1-2; a weak D match, TRBD1 (6 bases). Germline V lookup: CDR1 SGHRS, CDR2 YFSETQ. The CDR3 runs to 15 residues. Trimming stripped 1 base from V and 4 bases from J, with 14 bases between. In DNA, the CDR3 is TGCGCCAGCAGCTTGACAGGGCTGGCAACCTATGGCTACACCTTC. It is translated as CASSLTGLATYGYTF.

This sequence joins TRBV11-2 and TRBJ2-5, with 8 bases matching TRBD2. CDR1 and CDR2 (germline): SGHAT, FQNNGV. J gave up 7 bases and V 1 base, and 8 bases lay outside the gene matches. The CDR3 runs to 15 residues. The CDR3 sequence is CASSLARGALGTQYF. CDR3 nucleotides: TGTGCCAGCAGCTTAGCGCGGGGGGCCCTGGGGACCCAGTACTTC.

The table lists this clone with a count of one. The chain recombines TRBV9 with TRBJ1-1; no firm D call. CDR3 length: 12 residues. Trimming pared 0 bases from V and 8 bases from J, leaving 8 bases between. Germline CDR1 SGDLS, CDR2 YYNGEE. The CDR3 spells CASSVVGGEAFF. CDR3 sequence (DNA): TGTGCCAGCAGCGTAGTCGGAGGGGAAGCTTTCTTT.

V and J are TRBV24-1 and TRBJ1-5; TRBD1 matches at 7 bases. The CDR3 spans 14 residues. Germline loops: CDR1 KGHDR, CDR2 SFDVKD. V gave up 9 bases and J gave up 7 bases; unmatched junction bases: 11. Here the CDR3 DNA reads TGTGCCACCTCCGGGTCCCTGACAGGGCAGCCCCAGCATTTT. Its protein is CATSGSLTGQPQHF.

This clone was seen only once. V is TRBV11-3 and J is TRBJ1-3; tentatively, D is TRBD1 (5 bases). V was shortened by 3 bases and J by 4 bases, with 10 bases between the two germline ends. Germline CDR1 and CDR2: SGHNT and YENEEA. The CDR3 totals 14 residues. CDR3 bases: TGTGCCAGCAGCTTTTCAGGGTTAGGAAACACCATATATTTT. Translated: CASSFSGLGNTIYF.

The genes are TRBV2 and TRBJ2-7, with D tentatively TRBD1 (6 bases). V lost 5 bases to trimming and J lost 4 bases, with 9 bases between them. The CDR3 runs to 12 residues. Germline lookup yields CDR1 SNHLY and CDR2 FYNNEI. In DNA form, the CDR3 reads TGTGCCAGCAGTATAGGGGGTTACGAGCAGTACTTC. Translation gives CASSIGGYEQYF.

V is TRBV19 and J is TRBJ2-7; 11 bases agree with TRBD1. Germline loops: CDR1 LNHDA, CDR2 SQIVND (reference sequence). This CDR3 has 15 amino acids. With V trimmed by 6 bases and J by 3 bases, 7 bases remained unmatched. CDR3 sequence reads: CASRDGQGARYEQYF. The CDR3 bases are TGTGCCAGTAGGGATGGACAGGGGGCGCGCTACGAGCAGTACTTC. Full variable domain (missing parts from reference TRBV19 and TRBJ2-7): DGGITQSPKYLFRKEGQNVTLSCEQNLNHDAMYWYRQDPGQGLRLIYYSQIVNDFQKGDIAEGYSVSREKKESFPLTVTSAQKNPTAFYLCASRDGQGARYEQYFGPGTRLTVT.

CDR3 amino acids: CASSLPRDRGAYGYTF. The CDR3 region has the DNA TGTGCCAGCAGCTTACCCCGGGACAGGGGAGCCTATGGCTACACCTTC. V is TRBV7-9 and J is TRBJ1-2, with 10 bases matching TRBD1. CDR1 is SEHNR, CDR2 FQNEAQ, per germline (reference sequence). V lost 2 bases and J lost 4; bases outside the gene matches: 7. CDR3 length equals 16 residues.

The rearrangement joins TRBV2 to TRBJ2-1; TRBD1 might be the D (5 bases). From germline, CDR1 is SNHLY and CDR2 FYNNEI. The CDR3 totals 13 residues. Trimming removed 8 bases at V and 7 bases at J, with 15 bases between. In DNA, the CDR3 is TGTGCCAGCGCAGGACAAGCCAATAATGAGCAGTTCTTC. Translation gives CASAGQANNEQFF.

This sequence joins TRBV18 and TRBJ2-7, with 8 bases identical to TRBD1. The CDR3 extends over 14 amino acids. Germline V gene lookup returns CDR1 KGHSH and CDR2 LQKENI. V trimming: 3 bases; J trimming: 3 bases; junction bases outside the gene matches: 4. The CDR3, as DNA: TGTGCCAGCTCACCGGACAGGGCGAGCTACGAGCAGTACTTC. Translation: CASSPDRASYEQYF.

V gene TRBV2 combines with J gene TRBJ1-2; D gene unclear. The CDR3 totals 13 residues. The V gene lost 3 bases and the J gene lost 4 bases, with 9 bases spanning the gap. From germline, CDR1 is SNHLY and CDR2 FYNNEI. CDR3 coding DNA: TGTGCCAGCAGTGACTCGACTTCCTATGGCTACACCTTC. Translating it yields CASSDSTSYGYTF.

The CDR3 loop is CASSVASTNTGELFF. CDR3 sequence (DNA): TGTGCCAGCAGCGTAGCCAGTACGAACACCGGGGAGCTGTTTTTT. The genes are TRBV9 and TRBJ2-2; D gene ambiguous. CDR1 is SGDLS and CDR2 is YYNGEE in the germline V gene. There are 15 residues in the CDR3. V was shortened by 0 bases and J by 0 bases, with 6 bases between the two germline ends.

CDR3 nucleotide sequence: TGTGCCAGCAGCCAGACAGGGGGCATTTCTCGGGAGACCCAGTACTTC. Its protein product is CASSQTGGISRETQYF. V usage is TRBV3-1 (or the pseudogene TRBV3-2) and J usage is TRBJ2-5; 10 bases match TRBD1. This CDR3 contains 16 residues. Trimming removed 3 bases from V and 5 bases from J; junction bases left unmatched: 9. Germline V gene sequence: CDR1 LGHDT, CDR2 YNNKEL (reference sequence).

J is TRBJ2-7 and V is TRBV19; D may be TRBD1 (6 bases). CDR3 size: 16 residues. V was shortened by 4 bases and J by 0 bases, with 16 bases between the two germline ends. Germline V gene data show CDR1 as LNHDA and CDR2 as SQIVND (reference sequence). The CDR3 region is CASSTHLGQSSYEQYF. The CDR3 DNA is TGTGCCAGTAGTACGCACCTCGGACAGAGCTCCTACGAGCAGTACTTC.

This clone came up a few times. The V call is TRBV18, the J call TRBJ1-2; perhaps TRBD1 as D (5 bases). CDR1 KGHSH and CDR2 LQKENI come from the germline V gene. CDR3 length equals 16 residues. Trimming pared 5 bases from V and 0 bases from J, leaving 16 bases between. CDR3: CASSSPHRGSNYGYTF. CDR3 nucleotide sequence: TGTGCCAGCTCATCCCCGCACCGGGGGTCTAACTATGGCTACACCTTC.

In its sample, this clone was seen once. The chain combines TRBV6-1 with TRBJ2-3; D gene uncertain. The CDR3 sequence is 15 residues long. From germline, CDR1 is MNHNS and CDR2 SASEGT. Deletions cut 3 bases from V and 0 bases from J, with 10 bases between. DNA of the CDR3: TGTGCCAGCAGTGAGACATTCTCTAGCACAGATACGCAGTATTTT. Its protein is CASSETFSSTDTQYF.

This clone was observed a single time. The chain joins TRBV6-4 to TRBJ2-1; tentative D call: TRBD2 (6 bases). Trimming left V 3 bases short and J 6 bases short, with 15 bases between. The CDR3 is 15 residues long. Germline CDR1 reads MRHNA; CDR2 reads SNTAGT. CDR3 sequence: CASSEGGFPGNEQFF. CDR3 bases: TGTGCCAGCAGTGAGGGGGGATTTCCAGGCAATGAGCAGTTCTTC.

J is TRBJ2-1 and V is TRBV5-1; 9 nucleotides align to TRBD2. Looked up from germline, CDR1 is SGHRS and CDR2 is YFSETQ. This CDR3 has 16 residues. After removal of 1 base from V and 2 bases from J, the junction contained 4 bases not matched to a gene. The CDR3 loop reads CASSLLAGATYNEQFF. CDR3 sequence (DNA): TGCGCCAGCAGCTTGTTAGCGGGGGCCACCTACAATGAGCAGTTCTTC.

V gene TRBV9 combines with J gene TRBJ2-7; 7 bases fit TRBD2. The CDR3 is made up of 15 amino acids. With 2 bases clipped from V and 7 bases from J, the junction kept 12 bases outside the gene matches. From germline, CDR1 is SGDLS and CDR2 YYNGEE. The CDR3 loop reads CASSVTWVRDYEQYF. The CDR3 DNA reads TGTGCCAGCAGCGTGACCTGGGTCAGGGACTATGAGCAGTACTTC.

This chain connects TRBV30 to TRBJ1-2; the D is unclear. V was pared by 1 base and J by 5 bases, with 14 bases between. This CDR3 has 14 residues. Per the germline V gene, CDR1 is GTSNPN and CDR2 is SVGIG (reference sequence). The DNA for the CDR3 is TGTGCCTGGAGTGGAGTTGAAGGAGGATATGGCTACACCTTC. Amino acids: CAWSGVEGGYGYTF.

The chain couples TRBV7-9 to TRBJ2-2; D is unresolved. Trimming stripped 1 base from V and 4 bases from J, with 7 bases between. Looked up from germline, CDR1 is SEHNR and CDR2 is FQNEAQ (reference sequence). The CDR3 runs 14 residues. The CDR3 is CASSLGSVTGELFF. Here the CDR3 DNA reads TGTGCCAGCAGCTTAGGTTCGGTCACCGGGGAGCTGTTTTTT.

V and J are TRBV6-1 and TRBJ1-2; D is undetermined. Trimming cost V 0 bases and J 0 bases, with 5 bases left between them. The CDR3 is 14 amino acids. The germline V gene has CDR1 MNHNS and CDR2 SASEGT. This CDR3 reads CASSEARANYGYTF. The CDR3 nucleotides read TGTGCCAGCAGTGAAGCGCGAGCTAACTATGGCTACACCTTC.

The V call is TRBV7-3, the J call TRBJ1-2, with a possible D match to TRBD1 (5 bases). The germline V gene encodes CDR1 SGHTA and CDR2 FQGTGA. CDR3 length equals 14 residues. Trimming pared 0 bases from V and 5 bases from J, leaving 10 bases between. CDR3: CASSLTAGTYGYTF. DNA of the CDR3: TGTGCCAGCAGCTTAACGGCAGGGACTTATGGCTACACCTTC.